The TCR beta chain described here comes from a study of cytomegalovirus exposure and HLA in healthy donors. Overall study findings and caveats: According to an earlier analysis, most TCR beta V segments yielded productive rearrangements about 90% or about 30% of the time. V- and J-gene trimming in TCR beta was tied to a missense DCLRE1C variant by an analysis performed later. In a later analysis, across HLA loci, associated TCR counts were highest for DRB1, lowest for HLA-C.

Germline CDR1 WNHNN, CDR2 SYGVQD (reference sequence). V lost 4 bases, J lost 5 bases, and 5 bases stayed unmatched. The CDR3 runs 14 residues. It was with 60 Vbeta and 13 Jbeta primers that the PCR ran. Assay used: immunoSEQ multiplex PCR; TCRdb lists only in-frame clones, some missing. The sample carries roughly 100,000 clones, nearly 80% recorded once. Turning to this clone: Its antigen is as yet unknown.

Sequencing used PBMCs. This chain links TRBV10-1 with TRBJ2-1; 7 bases are a match to TRBD1. This TCR was sampled from a man aged 30 to 39 in good health and CMV-seronegative. CDR3 coding DNA: TGCGCCAGCAGTGGACAGGGTGTCGACAATGAGCAGTTCTTC. Translated, it gives CASSGQGVDNEQFF.